This TCR beta chain emerged from a study of blood T cells in healthy people across ages. General study findings and limits: Versus aged donors, long-lived donors had higher diversity and more naive CD4+ cells.

With respect to this clonotype: Its antigen is unidentified.

Using a J-beta primer mix together with a sample-barcoded 5' primer, a second PCR was run for roughly 7 to 11 cycles. The study obtained at least 2.5 million CDR3-containing paired-end reads from every sample. Using its own MiXCR run on the 5' RACE reads, TCRdb lists one record per CDR3 protein. The repertoire holds more than 700,000 distinct CDR3 sequences, with around half as singletons. Germline CDR1 reads SGHRS; CDR2 reads YFSETQ. The germline V and J ends were trimmed by 4 bases and 3 bases, with 25 bases remaining between them. CDR3 length: 18 amino acids. This TCR was recovered from an elderly man in good health. The chain links TRBV5-1 to TRBJ1-1; D possibly corresponds to TRBD1 (5 bases). Sequences were obtained from blood. CDR3 coding DNA: TGCGCCAGCAGCGGATCATGGGCCAGTAGGTCGGGGGACACTGAAGCTTTCTTT. It specifies CASSGSWASRSGDTEAFF.